The 13 T cell receptor beta chains presented below share a single source sample, sequenced in a study of blood T cell repertoires in COVID-19. Some clones are missing from TCRdb's copy, which holds only in-frame ones; the method was immunoSEQ multiplex PCR. The table records about 210,000 clones, around 81% of them present only once. The material sequenced was peripheral blood. Receptors originate from a woman aged 70 to 79 with acute or convalescent COVID-19.

This clone appeared once. The V gene is TRBV2, the J gene TRBJ2-3; 10 positions match TRBD2. The ends lost 6 bases at V and 6 bases at J; junction bases unmatched: 15. The CDR3 length is 17 residues. Looked up from germline, CDR1 is SNHLY and CDR2 is FYNNEI. The CDR3 coding sequence is TGTGCCAGCAGCTACGAGCAAAGCGGGGGGGCCAAGGATACGCAGTATTTT. Translated: CASSYEQSGGAKDTQYF.

This clone was seen a handful of times. The chain is built from TRBV24-1 and TRBJ1-1; TRBD1 aligns across 7 bases. V dropped 4 bases and J dropped 3; count of bases not matched to a gene: 7. The CDR3 sequence is 15 residues long. From germline, CDR1 is KGHDR and CDR2 SFDVKD. CDR3 bases: TGTGCCACCAGTGACCCCAGACAGGGAGACACTGAAGCTTTCTTT. Translation: CATSDPRQGDTEAFF.

V usage is TRBV24-1 and J usage is TRBJ2-2, with 7 bases identical to TRBD1. The CDR3 runs 15 residues. The ends lost 5 bases at V and 1 base at J; junction bases unmatched: 3. Germline V gives CDR1 KGHDR, CDR2 SFDVKD. CDR3 in amino acids: CATSVGTENTGELFF. DNA of the CDR3: TGTGCCACCAGTGTCGGGACAGAGAACACCGGGGAGCTGTTTTTT.

The chain combines TRBV11-3 with TRBJ2-1, with TRBD2 matching over 10 bases. The CDR3 runs to 15 residues. V dropped 2 bases and J dropped 5; count of bases not matched to a gene: 3. Germline loops: CDR1 SGHNT, CDR2 YENEEA. CDR3 loop: CASSLSGGANNEQFF. CDR3 bases: TGTGCCAGCAGCTTAAGCGGGGGGGCGAACAATGAGCAGTTCTTC.

The table lists this clone with a count of one. The V and J genes are TRBV3-1 (or the pseudogene TRBV3-2) and TRBJ2-5; 9 bases are a match to TRBD2. Unmatched junction bases numbered 14, after V lost 1 base and J lost 5 bases. The CDR3 sequence is 18 residues long. Germline V gives CDR1 LGHDT, CDR2 YNNKEL (reference sequence). As DNA, the CDR3 is TGTGCCAGCAGCCAAGTTTATGCGGGGGGGCCAGATAGTGAGACCCAGTACTTC. Translation: CASSQVYAGGPDSETQYF.

The V call is TRBV24-1, the J call TRBJ1-5, with D perhaps matching TRBD1 (5 bases). Looked up from germline, CDR1 is KGHDR and CDR2 is SFDVKD. The CDR3 has 14 residues. Between the trimmed V and J ends, which lost 4 bases and 5 bases, there was a span of 11 bases. The CDR3: CATSETDSYQPQHF. CDR3 bases: TGTGCCACCAGTGAAACTGACAGTTATCAGCCCCAGCATTTT.

The chain carries TRBV7-9 and TRBJ2-3; D not resolved. The germline gives CDR1 SEHNR, CDR2 FQNEAQ (reference sequence). The V gene lost 6 bases and the J gene lost 0 bases, with 7 bases spanning the gap. The CDR3 runs 13 residues. The chain's CDR3 is CASRKTSTDTQYF. The CDR3 DNA sequence: TGTGCCAGCAGAAAGACTAGCACAGATACGCAGTATTTT.

The rearrangement links TRBV6-5 to TRBJ2-1, with 11 bases aligning to TRBD1. J gave up 7 bases and V 6 bases, and 5 bases lay outside the gene matches. The V gene's germline CDR1 is MNHEY and CDR2 SVGAGI. The CDR3 has 14 amino acids. CDR3 DNA sequence: TGTGCCAGCAGAGGGACAGGGGGATCAAATGAGCAGTTCTTC. It translates to CASRGTGGSNEQFF.

The chain combines TRBV4-3 with TRBJ2-5; D possibly corresponds to TRBD2 (6 bases). The germline V gene encodes CDR1 LGHNA and CDR2 YSLEER. With 1 base removed from V and 5 bases from J, the gap between germline ends came to 11 bases. The CDR3 is 14 residues long. The CDR3 spells CASSQGGVRETQYF. The CDR3 DNA sequence: TGCGCCAGCAGCCAAGGGGGGGTCCGGGAGACCCAGTACTTC.

The V gene is TRBV5-4, the J gene TRBJ1-1, with 10 bases fitting TRBD1. With V trimmed by 4 bases and J by 4 bases, 10 bases remained unmatched. Germline values: CDR1 SGHNT, CDR2 YYREEE (reference sequence). CDR3 length: 16 amino acids. The CDR3 DNA reads as TGTGCCAGCAGCCTCCCCGGGACAGGGGTCTTCACTGAAGCTTTCTTT. Translation: CASSLPGTGVFTEAFF.

The chain combines TRBV30 with TRBJ2-7; D possibly corresponds to TRBD1 (5 bases). V gave up 6 bases and J gave up 2 bases, with 14 bases separating them. The germline V gene has CDR1 GTSNPN and CDR2 SVGIG (reference sequence). The CDR3 totals 13 residues. In DNA, the CDR3 is TGTGCCTGCCACATGAGACAGACCTACGAGCAGTACTTC. Amino acid sequence: CACHMRQTYEQYF.

The gene calls are TRBV19 and TRBJ1-2; 10 bases line up with TRBD1. Germline CDR1 LNHDA, CDR2 SQIVND (reference sequence). This CDR3 spans 16 amino acids. The V gene end was trimmed by 5 bases and the J gene end by 0 bases; junction bases not matched to a gene: 6. The CDR3: CASSVRTGGANYGYTF. The CDR3 nucleotides are TGTGCCAGTAGTGTCCGGACAGGGGGAGCTAACTATGGCTACACCTTC.

The V and J genes are TRBV7-2 and TRBJ2-3, with D unclear. The CDR3 extends over 12 amino acids. The V end was cut by 4 bases, the J end by 4 bases, with 6 bases between. Looked up from germline, CDR1 is SGHTA and CDR2 is FQGNSA. The CDR3 nucleotides are TGTGCCAGCAGCTCCTTTGCAGATACGCAGTATTTT. Translation: CASSSFADTQYF.